Listed below are T cell receptor beta chains from one sample, sequenced in a study of blood T cells in healthy people across ages. TCRdb re-called the 5' RACE reads through MiXCR, storing one row per CDR3 protein. This repertoire shows approximately 850,000 distinct CDR3 sequences, nearly 60% found once; its top ten account for about 20%. Sequencing input: blood. These receptors were obtained from a man aged 25 to 45 in good health. The CDR3 runs from the conserved cysteine through the conserved F or W. A D gene is named only where the DNA matches it firmly. Only part of the rows carry a size: once, few, many, or a class if the clone is expanded.

cdr3_nt cdr3_aa clone_size j_call v_call d_call cdr3_length
TGTGCCAGCAGCTTAGCGCGGGAGGGGGCAGGCGGCTACACCTTC CASSLAREGAGGYTF few TRBJ1-2 TRBV7-6 TRBD1 15
TGTGCCGGCAGTGACTACCGGCCCGAGAGCCCTTCCATGAACACTGAAGCTTTCTTT CAGSDYRPESPSMNTEAFF NA TRBJ1-1 TRBV6-1 NA 19
TGTGCCAGCAGTTTAGGGGCGGGTCTACCCGGCGTCTGGGAGACCCAGTACTTC CASSLGAGLPGVWETQYF few TRBJ2-5 TRBV27 NA 18
TGTGCCAGCAGCTTGGCGCCCAATAATGAAAAACTGTTTTTT CASSLAPNNEKLFF NA TRBJ1-4 TRBV7-9 NA 14
TGCAGCACCTTGCGGGGGGGGGAGACCCAGTACTTC CSTLRGGETQYF NA TRBJ2-5 TRBV29-1 TRBD2 12
TGTGCCAGCAAAACGACAGGGGGCGCGAACACCGGGGAGCTGTTTTTT CASKTTGGANTGELFF NA TRBJ2-2 TRBV28 TRBD1 16
TGTGCCAGCAGTTCCGGGCCCTGGGATGGCTACACCTTC CASSSGPWDGYTF few TRBJ1-2 TRBV6-5 NA 13
TGCAGTGCTAGAGTGATGGACAGCGGGGCTGAGCAGTTCTTC CSARVMDSGAEQFF NA TRBJ2-1 TRBV20-1 NA 14
TGCAGTCCATACCCCGGGACAGGGAACTATGGCTACACCTTC CSPYPGTGNYGYTF NA TRBJ1-2 TRBV20-1 TRBD1 14
TGTGCCAGCAGCTTAGCTGTTTCCCGCCGGCAGTACTTC CASSLAVSRRQYF NA TRBJ2-7 TRBV7-2 NA 13
TGCAGTGCCCCATCATTGACTAGACTAGCCAAAAACATTCAGTACTTC CSAPSLTRLAKNIQYF few TRBJ2-4 TRBV20-1 NA 16
TGCAGCGTTGCCCCGAGCGGGGGTTTCGAGCAGTACTTC CSVAPSGGFEQYF NA TRBJ2-7 TRBV29-1 TRBD2 13
TGTGCCAGCAGTTACTCCGCCTTGGAGTCCGCCCTGTTCGGGCAGTTCTTC CASSYSALESALFGQFF NA TRBJ2-1 TRBV6-2/TRBV6-3 NA 17
TGTGCCAGCAGTTTAGCGCGCAGGGAGCAGTTCTTC CASSLARREQFF NA TRBJ2-1 TRBV12-3/TRBV12-4 NA 12
TGTGCCATCGGGGGAGCCGACGAGCAGTACTTC CAIGGADEQYF NA TRBJ2-7 TRBV2 NA 11
TGTGCCAGCAGTTTTCCAACCGGGACAGGATATGAAAAACTGTTTTTT CASSFPTGTGYEKLFF NA TRBJ1-4 TRBV28 TRBD1 16
TGCAGTGGCGAGACTAACGGGTACAATGAGCAGTTCTTC CSGETNGYNEQFF NA TRBJ2-1 TRBV20-1 NA 13
TGCAGTGCTAGAGATTGGAGGGATTGCACCTTC CSARDWRDCTF NA TRBJ1-2 TRBV20-1 NA 11
TGTGCCACCAGTGACTGGGCTAGCGGCTCCTCCGAGCAGTACTTC CATSDWASGSSEQYF NA TRBJ2-7 TRBV24-1 TRBD2 15
TGCAGCGCCGGGACTAGCGGGAGTATCCATGAGCAGTTCTTC CSAGTSGSIHEQFF NA TRBJ2-1 TRBV29-1 TRBD2 14
TGTGCCAGTAGTTTACAGGGGCCCTACGGGCAGTACTTC CASSLQGPYGQYF NA TRBJ2-5 TRBV12-3/TRBV12-4 TRBD1 13
TGTGCCAGCAGGGCGACCGGGAGGGCCGGGAATGAGCAGTTCTTC CASRATGRAGNEQFF NA TRBJ2-1 TRBV12-3/TRBV12-4 TRBD2 15
TGTGCCAGCAGCCTCCGCGGGGGCGCGGGCGAGCAGTACTTC CASSLRGGAGEQYF NA TRBJ2-7 TRBV14 NA 14
TGTGCCACCAGCAGAGATTCGAGCGGGGGTCGTGAGCAGTTCTTC CATSRDSSGGREQFF NA TRBJ2-1 TRBV15 TRBD2 15
TGTGCCAGCAATACACCGGGACAGGGAATCTACGAGCAGTACTTC CASNTPGQGIYEQYF NA TRBJ2-7 TRBV2 TRBD1 15
TGCGCCAGCAGCCTCAACATTATTGAGACCCAGTACTTC CASSLNIIETQYF NA TRBJ2-5 TRBV5-1 NA 13
TGTGCCAGCAGCGAGAGAGGGGGAGGGGGGAATGAGCAGTTCTTC CASSERGGGGNEQFF few TRBJ2-1 TRBV9 NA 15
TGTGCCAGCAGGGCTAGCGGTCTGAATGAGCAGTTCTTC CASRASGLNEQFF NA TRBJ2-1 TRBV4-2 TRBD2 13
TGTGCCAGCAGTTTGGGGGACTCCCCTTCCATCGAGCAGTACTTC CASSLGDSPSIEQYF NA TRBJ2-7 TRBV2 NA 15
TGTGCCATCAGTGTAGTTTCGGGACAGGGGTATGAGCAGTTCTTC CAISVVSGQGYEQFF few TRBJ2-1 TRBV10-3 TRBD1 15
TGTGCCAGCAGTTTATTGCCCTCTAAAACGTCATTGTCCGGGGCTAACTATGGCTACACCTTC CASSLLPSKTSLSGANYGYTF NA TRBJ1-2 TRBV27 NA 21
TGTGCCAGCAGCGGACGGACCACCAGCTCCTACAATGAGCAGTTCTTC CASSGRTTSSYNEQFF NA TRBJ2-1 TRBV21-1 NA 16
TGTGCCAGCAGCACCGGGACGGACGAGCAGTACTTC CASSTGTDEQYF NA TRBJ2-7 TRBV7-6 NA 12
TGTGCCAGCTGCCAGGGAGGCAGGGGCAATTCACCCCTCCACTTT CASCQGGRGNSPLHF NA TRBJ1-6 TRBV12-3/TRBV12-4 NA 15
TGTGCCAGCAGCCCCTCCGGCAGGAGCAACTACAATGAGCAGTTCTTC CASSPSGRSNYNEQFF NA TRBJ2-1 TRBV3-1 NA 16
TGTGCCAGCATCGACGGTCTCAGGGAAGCTTTCTTT CASIDGLREAFF NA TRBJ1-1 TRBV6-5 NA 12
TGTGCCAGCAGCCCCTCTAGCGAGACGCCATACAATGAGCAGTTCTTC CASSPSSETPYNEQFF NA TRBJ2-1 TRBV6-2/TRBV6-3 NA 16
TGTGCCAGCAGTCCAGCCGCCCCCAGGGTTGGGGTAGGTGGCTACACCTTC CASSPAAPRVGVGGYTF NA TRBJ1-2 TRBV27 NA 17
TGTGCCAGCAGCGAAGACAGGGTTAAGGAAAAACTGTTTTTT CASSEDRVKEKLFF NA TRBJ1-4 TRBV6-1 TRBD1 14
TGTGCTAGTGGTCCGCCGGGACAGAACACCGGGGAGCTGTTTTTT CASGPPGQNTGELFF few TRBJ2-2 TRBV12-5 NA 15
TGTGCCAGCCGGGACACATCCAACACTGAAGCTTTCTTT CASRDTSNTEAFF NA TRBJ1-1 TRBV6-1 NA 13
TGTGCCAGCAGCTTAGTCGCGCAGGGGCAAGAGACCCAGTACTTC CASSLVAQGQETQYF few TRBJ2-5 TRBV7-9 NA 15
TGTGCCAGCAGCTTACCCCGGCTAGCGGGAGTTTCGCAGTTCTTC CASSLPRLAGVSQFF few TRBJ2-1 TRBV7-9 TRBD2 15
TGCGCCAGCAGCTTGGAGTTAGGACAGGGTGGCTACGAGCAGTACTTC CASSLELGQGGYEQYF few TRBJ2-7 TRBV5-1 TRBD1 16
TGTGCCATCAGTGAGGATACAGGCGGTAGGGGCTACACCTTC CAISEDTGGRGYTF few TRBJ1-2 TRBV10-3 NA 14
TGTGCCAGCAGCTTAGGGACAGTGGGCGAGCAGTACTTC CASSLGTVGEQYF NA TRBJ2-7 TRBV7-9 NA 13
TGCGCCAGCAGCCATCCTATCTCCAACAATGAGCAGTTCTTC CASSHPISNNEQFF NA TRBJ2-1 TRBV4-1 NA 14
TGTGCCAGCAGCTTCGAAGTTTCGTTTGAAAAACTGTTTTTT CASSFEVSFEKLFF NA TRBJ1-4 TRBV7-2 NA 14
TGTGCCAGCAGTGAAAAGGCCCGACTAGTAGGCTCCTACGAGCAGTACTTC CASSEKARLVGSYEQYF NA TRBJ2-7 TRBV12-3/TRBV12-4 NA 17
TGCAGTGCTAGAGATGCTAGGGGCGCCGATAGCTACACCTTC CSARDARGADSYTF few TRBJ1-2 TRBV20-1 NA 14
TGTGCCAGCAGCCCCCGCCCCGAGACAGATACGCAGTATTTT CASSPRPETDTQYF NA TRBJ2-3 TRBV13 NA 14
TGCAGTGCTAGAGCTGGACTAGCGTCCTACAATGAGCAGTTCTTC CSARAGLASYNEQFF NA TRBJ2-1 TRBV20-1 TRBD2 15
TGTGCCAGCAGTGAAGAGGGTAGCTCCTACAATGAGCAGTTCTTC CASSEEGSSYNEQFF few TRBJ2-1 TRBV2 NA 15